The sequence of this T cell receptor beta chain was determined in a study of T cell changes during pregnancy in multiple sclerosis. Germline V CDR1 and CDR2: MNHEY, SMNVEV (reference sequence). With V trimmed by 2 bases and J by 1 base, 3 bases remained unmatched. The CDR3 covers 16 residues. Sequenced by immunoSEQ multiplex PCR; TCRdb stores in-frame clones only, minus some. This table holds 30,000 to 35,000 clones, around 87% found once. V usage is TRBV27 and J usage is TRBJ2-1; 9 positions match TRBD2. The source is a female donor in good health, enrolled as a control in a pregnancy study. Here the sequenced sample was CD4+ T cells from peripheral blood mononuclear cells, taken in the third trimester of pregnancy. CDR3 sequence (DNA): TGTGCCAGCAGTTTAGGCGGGGGGGCTTCCTACAATGAGCAGTTCTTC. Translating gives CASSLGGGASYNEQFF.